Sequencing of this TCR beta chain was carried out in a study of T cell repertoires in cytomegalovirus infection. Study-wide background: Public TCR beta signatures marked donors with CMV infection and the matching HLA. The study's findings and limits: HLA-C-restricted, CMV-specific TCR beta clonotypes were dominant ex vivo.

Each CDR3 protein is one row after TCRdb ran MiXCR on the reads. The table records 150,000 to 200,000 distinct CDR3 sequences, roughly 30% of them present only once. Germline V gene lookup returns CDR1 SGHVS and CDR2 FQNEAQ. V was clipped by 8 bases and J by 0 bases, with 20 bases between them. This CDR3 is built from 18 residues. This clonotype was counted ten times or more. As yet, its antigen is unknown. The chain uses TRBV7-8 and TRBJ2-6; D may be TRBD1 (5 bases). Specimen: PBMCs. This receptor was obtained from a human donor in good health (CMV status not recorded). Some clones in this sample may be carry-over from other donors' samples. For the CDR3, the DNA is TGTGCCAGCCGACCCAGGGAAGTGAGAGGCTCTGGGGCCAACGTCCTGACTTTC. Amino acid sequence: CASRPREVRGSGANVLTF.